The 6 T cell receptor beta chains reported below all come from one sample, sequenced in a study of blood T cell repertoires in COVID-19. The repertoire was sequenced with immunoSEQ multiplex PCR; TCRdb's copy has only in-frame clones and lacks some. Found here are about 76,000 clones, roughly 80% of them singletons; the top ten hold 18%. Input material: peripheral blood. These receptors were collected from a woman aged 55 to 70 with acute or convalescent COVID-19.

CDR3 loop: CASSLSLTDTQYF. The CDR3 DNA follows: TGTGCCAGCAGCTTGAGTCTCACAGATACGCAGTATTTT. This chain joins TRBV7-9 and TRBJ2-3, with D unclear. The V end was cut by 3 bases, the J end by 2 bases, with 6 bases between. CDR1 is SEHNR and CDR2 is FQNEAQ in the germline V gene (reference sequence). CDR3 length: 13 amino acids.

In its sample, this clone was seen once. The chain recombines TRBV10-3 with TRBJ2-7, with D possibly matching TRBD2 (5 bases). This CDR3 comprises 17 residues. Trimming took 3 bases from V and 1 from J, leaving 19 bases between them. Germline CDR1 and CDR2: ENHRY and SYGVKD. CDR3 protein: CAISDGGRAQPSYEQYF. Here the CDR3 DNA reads TGTGCCATCAGTGACGGTGGGCGGGCCCAACCTTCCTACGAGCAGTACTTC.

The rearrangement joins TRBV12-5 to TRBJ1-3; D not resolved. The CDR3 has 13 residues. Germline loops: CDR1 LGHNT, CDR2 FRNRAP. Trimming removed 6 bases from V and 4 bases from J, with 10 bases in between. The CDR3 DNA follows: TGTGCTAGTGGCCCTGAGGGAGGAAACACCATATATTTT. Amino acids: CASGPEGGNTIYF.

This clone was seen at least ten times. CDR3 residues: CASSLAPDSSYEQYV. DNA of the CDR3: TGTGCCAGCAGCTTAGCCCCGGACAGCTCCTACGAGCAGTACGTC. V usage is TRBV11-2 and J usage is TRBJ2-7; perhaps TRBD1 as D (6 bases). CDR1 and CDR2 from the germline V gene are SGHAT and FQNNGV. With 1 base removed from V and 0 bases from J, the gap between germline ends came to 10 bases. The CDR3 runs to 15 residues.

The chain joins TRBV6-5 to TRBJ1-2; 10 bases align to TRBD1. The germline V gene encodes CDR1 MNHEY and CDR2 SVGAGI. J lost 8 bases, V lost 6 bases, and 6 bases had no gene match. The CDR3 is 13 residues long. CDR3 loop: CASRTGQGLGYTF. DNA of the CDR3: TGTGCCAGCAGGACGGGACAGGGGCTGGGCTACACCTTC.

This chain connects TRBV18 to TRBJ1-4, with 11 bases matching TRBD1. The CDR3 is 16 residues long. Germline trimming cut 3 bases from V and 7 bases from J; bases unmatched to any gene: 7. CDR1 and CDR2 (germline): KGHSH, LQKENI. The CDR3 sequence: CASSPFGQGAGEKLFF. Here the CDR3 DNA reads TGTGCCAGCTCACCCTTTGGACAGGGGGCTGGTGAAAAACTGTTTTTT.